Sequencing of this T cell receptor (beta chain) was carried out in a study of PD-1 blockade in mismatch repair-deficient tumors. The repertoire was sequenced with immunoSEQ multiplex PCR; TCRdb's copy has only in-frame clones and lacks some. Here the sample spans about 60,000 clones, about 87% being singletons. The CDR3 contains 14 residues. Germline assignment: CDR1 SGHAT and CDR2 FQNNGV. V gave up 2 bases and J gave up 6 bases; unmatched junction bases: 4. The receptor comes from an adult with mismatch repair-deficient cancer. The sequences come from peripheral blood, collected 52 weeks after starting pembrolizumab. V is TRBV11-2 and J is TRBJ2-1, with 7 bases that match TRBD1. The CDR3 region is CASSLISGGNEQFF. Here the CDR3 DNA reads TGTGCCAGCAGCTTAATATCAGGGGGCAATGAGCAGTTCTTC.